This passage covers 21 T cell receptor beta chains from one sample sequenced in a study of T cell responses to AZD1222 COVID-19 vaccine. Measured with immunoSEQ multiplex PCR; TCRdb has only the in-frame clones, and not every one. The sample contains 150,000 to 200,000 clones, around nine tenths of which appear only once. Sequences were derived from peripheral blood, sampled 28 days after the second dose of the MenACWY control vaccine. These receptors all stem from an adult who received the MenACWY meningococcal vaccine as a control.

The chain joins TRBV19 to TRBJ1-5; 9 nucleotides agree with TRBD1. With 11 bases clipped from V and 8 bases from J, the junction kept 13 bases outside the gene matches. The CDR3 is made up of 14 amino acids. From germline, CDR1 is LNHDA and CDR2 SQIVND (reference sequence). The CDR3 region is CAAAGQGRWEPQHF. DNA for the CDR3: TGTGCCGCTGCCGGACAGGGGAGGTGGGAGCCCCAGCATTTT.

The genes are TRBV27 and TRBJ2-7, with TRBD1 matching over 9 bases. The germline V gene has CDR1 MNHEY and CDR2 SMNVEV (reference sequence). CDR3 length equals 15 residues. V lost 0 bases to trimming and J lost 2 bases; unmatched junction nucleotides: 2. The CDR3 DNA reads TGTGCCAGCAGTTTATCCAGGACAGGGGCCTACGAGCAGTACTTC. Protein product: CASSLSRTGAYEQYF.

DNA of the CDR3: TGTGCTAGTGGGATGGGACAGGGGGACTCTTACGAGCAGTACTTC. Translating gives CASGMGQGDSYEQYF. The rearrangement uses TRBV12-5 and TRBJ2-7; 11 positions match TRBD1. This CDR3 has 15 amino acids. Germline V gene lookup returns CDR1 LGHNT and CDR2 FRNRAP. The V and J ends lost 6 bases and 4 bases, in that order; junction bases with no gene match: 8.

DNA for the CDR3: TGTGCCAGCAGCTTAGGTGCGGGAGCCGGGGAGCTGTTTTTT. This codes for CASSLGAGAGELFF. The rearrangement links TRBV7-9 to TRBJ2-2, with TRBD2 identical over 7 bases. There are 14 residues in the CDR3. CDR1 and CDR2 (germline): SEHNR, FQNEAQ (reference sequence). J gave up 6 bases and V 1 base, and 2 bases lay outside the gene matches. The full variable domain, with the rest looked up from reference TRBV7-9 and TRBJ2-2, is DTGVSQNPRHKITKRGQNVTFRCDPISEHNRLYWYRQTLGQGPEFLTYFQNEAQLEKSRLLSDRFSAERPKGSFSTLEIQRTEQGDSAMYLCASSLGAGAGELFFGEGSRLTVL.

CDR3 region: CASSELAGGNEQFF. For the CDR3, the DNA is TGTGCCAGCAGTGAACTAGCGGGGGGTAATGAGCAGTTCTTC. This chain connects TRBV28 to TRBJ2-1; TRBD2 aligns across 12 bases. This CDR3 contains 14 residues. Germline CDR1 reads MDHEN; CDR2 reads SYDVKM. With V trimmed by 5 bases and J by 7 bases, 3 bases remained unmatched.

The V gene is TRBV19, the J gene TRBJ1-5; D is possibly TRBD1 (5 bases). This CDR3 is built from 13 residues. Germline CDR1 LNHDA, CDR2 SQIVND (reference sequence). V lost 4 bases and J lost 9, with 13 bases in between. CDR3: CASSTGTLRPQHF. The CDR3 bases are TGTGCCAGTAGTACGGGGACCCTCCGGCCCCAGCATTTT.

The V call is TRBV27, the J call TRBJ2-3; no firm D call. V was clipped by 4 bases and J by 2 bases, with 7 bases between them. The CDR3 has 13 amino acids. Germline CDR1 is MNHEY and CDR2 is SMNVEV (reference sequence). As DNA, the CDR3 is TGTGCCAGCAGTTCCCACACCACAGATACGCAGTATTTT. As protein: CASSSHTTDTQYF.

This chain joins TRBV11-2 and TRBJ2-7, with 10 positions matching TRBD2. V dropped 2 bases and J dropped 5; count of bases not matched to a gene: 9. This CDR3 spans 16 amino acids. Germline-derived CDR1 and CDR2 are SGHAT and FQNNGV. The CDR3 reads CASSLRSSGRFHEQYF. The CDR3 DNA is TGTGCCAGCAGCTTACGAAGTAGCGGGAGGTTCCACGAGCAGTACTTC.

The genes are TRBV4-3 and TRBJ1-5, with D perhaps TRBD1 (5 bases). The germline CDR1 and CDR2 sequences are LGHNA and YSLEER. The CDR3 is 15 amino acids. Trimming cost V 0 bases and J 4 bases, with 10 bases left between them. The CDR3: CASSQEGKGNQPQHF. CDR3 DNA: TGCGCCAGCAGCCAAGAAGGAAAGGGGAATCAGCCCCAGCATTTT.

This chain joins TRBV5-6 and TRBJ1-2, with 7 bases fitting TRBD1. With 3 bases clipped from V and 8 bases from J, the junction kept 16 bases outside the gene matches. This CDR3 is 16 amino acids long. CDR1 is SGHDT and CDR2 is YYEEEE in the germline V gene. The CDR3 DNA is TGTGCCAGCAGCTGGGACTCGGACAGGATGGCGGGAGGCTACACCTTC. This codes for CASSWDSDRMAGGYTF.

The V and J genes are TRBV30 and TRBJ2-7; D is possibly TRBD1 (6 bases). The germline CDR1 and CDR2 sequences are GTSNPN and SVGIG (reference sequence). The CDR3 runs to 15 residues. CDR3 bases: TGTGCGTCGGAGAGAGTACAGGGAGCATCCTACGAGCAGTACTTC. Residues: CASERVQGASYEQYF.

The chain employs TRBV28 and TRBJ2-4; D unclear. CDR1 and CDR2 from the germline V gene are MDHEN and SYDVKM. This CDR3 has 14 residues. V lost 3 bases, J lost 0 bases, and 6 bases lay in between. CDR3 in DNA: TGTGCCAGCAGTTTGGCCCCAGCCAAAAACATTCAGTACTTC. This codes for CASSLAPAKNIQYF. Variable domain in full (rest from reference TRBV28 and TRBJ2-4): DVKVTQSSRYLVKRTGEKVFLECVQDMDHENMFWYRQDPGLGLRLIYFSYDVKMKEKGDIPEGYSVSREKKERFSLILESASTNQTSMYLCASSLAPAKNIQYFGAGTRLSVL.

In this sample, this clone turned up a few times. V gene TRBV19 combines with J gene TRBJ1-3, with D perhaps TRBD1 (6 bases). The CDR3 runs 16 residues. Germline V gene data show CDR1 as LNHDA and CDR2 as SQIVND (reference sequence). V was shortened by 8 bases and J by 0 bases, with 17 bases between the two germline ends. CDR3 sequence reads: CASCKQGPHSGNTIYF. As DNA, the CDR3 is TGTGCCAGTTGTAAACAGGGACCTCACTCTGGAAACACCATATATTTT.

This chain connects TRBV27 to TRBJ2-3; 12 bases are shared with TRBD2. Germline CDR1 and CDR2: MNHEY and SMNVEV (reference sequence). This CDR3 has 16 residues. The ends lost 5 bases at V and 7 bases at J; junction bases unmatched: 10. The CDR3 DNA sequence: TGTGCCAGCAGTCCCCGACTAGCGGGAGTAGAGAATACGCAGTATTTT. Amino acid sequence: CASSPRLAGVENTQYF.

This clone was detected only once. The J gene is TRBJ2-1, the V gene TRBV24-1, with D hard to call. V was clipped by 5 bases and J by 13 bases, with 20 bases between them. Germline V gene data show CDR1 as KGHDR and CDR2 as SFDVKD. CDR3 length: 14 amino acids. The CDR3 coding sequence is TGTGCCACCAGTGGCTATCTAACGCCACCGGTTCAGTTCTTC. It encodes CATSGYLTPPVQFF.

The rearrangement links TRBV7-2 to TRBJ2-5; 8 bases match TRBD2. Germline CDR1 reads SGHTA; CDR2 reads FQGNSA. This CDR3 has 14 amino acids. Losses at the gene ends were 3 bases for V and 2 bases for J; bases not matched to a gene: 2. CDR3 residues: CASSFSGEQETQYF. The CDR3 DNA sequence: TGTGCCAGCAGCTTTAGCGGGGAACAAGAGACCCAGTACTTC.

CDR3 sequence (DNA): TGCGCCAGCAGTCCTATATCAAAACAGGGTTCGGGGACTGAAGCTTTCTTT. Translated: CASSPISKQGSGTEAFF. The rearrangement uses TRBV23-1 and TRBJ1-1; tentatively, D is TRBD1 (6 bases). TRBV23-1 is an ORF for which the function is uncertain. V was cut by 4 bases and J by 5 bases, with 23 bases left in between. The CDR3 is made up of 17 amino acids.

The rearrangement uses TRBV28 and TRBJ1-1, with D possibly TRBD1 on 6 matching bases. The CDR3 spans 13 residues. Germline CDR1 reads MDHEN; CDR2 reads SYDVKM. Trimming stripped 10 bases from V and 7 bases from J, with 19 bases between. In nucleotides, the CDR3 is TGTGCCAAGCTTGCACAGGGTAAGGGTGAAGCTTTCTTT. It encodes CAKLAQGKGEAFF.

About this clone: Other DNA sequences within the sample encode an identical CDR3. The CDR3 sequence is CASSLGQGNYGYTF. CDR3 bases: TGTGCCAGCAGCTTGGGGCAGGGGAACTATGGCTACACCTTC. The gene calls are TRBV7-2 and TRBJ1-2; tentative D call: TRBD1 (6 bases). CDR3 length: 14 residues. V was pared by 3 bases and J by 2 bases, with 10 bases between. Germline V CDR1 and CDR2: SGHTA, FQGNSA.

The chain joins TRBV19 to TRBJ1-2; D unclear. V shed 6 bases and J shed 7 bases, with 18 bases lying between them. This CDR3 has 14 amino acids. Germline CDR1 is LNHDA and CDR2 is SQIVND (reference sequence). CDR3 loop: CASRPLRASGGYTF. In nucleotides, the CDR3 is TGTGCCAGTAGGCCTTTGAGGGCCTCTGGTGGCTACACCTTC.

The genes are TRBV6-2 or TRBV6-3 and TRBJ1-2, with D unresolved. This CDR3 has 13 residues. The germline V gene has CDR1 MNHEY and CDR2 SVGEGT. Trimming left V 2 bases short and J 4 bases short, with 8 bases between. Here the CDR3 reads CASSYSRIYGYTF. Written as DNA, the CDR3 is TGTGCCAGCAGTTACAGCCGGATCTATGGCTACACCTTC.